The 11 T cell receptor beta chains reported below all come from one sample, sequenced in a study of blood T cell repertoires in COVID-19 (TCRdb year 2020). Preparation of the library involved the immunoSEQ multiplex PCR assay. This is the immuneACCESS table as TCRdb keeps it, with only in-frame sequences that have V and J called. A part of the clones is gone; compared with another copy, unresolved V genes explain less than half, and the rest is unexplained. This sample holds 200,000 to 300,000 clones; just under 90% were observed only once. The top ten clones comprise over 3.5% of the sample. Sequencing input: peripheral blood. The source of these receptors is a middle-aged woman with acute or convalescent COVID-19.

The chain is built from TRBV5-1 and TRBJ2-6; 9 nucleotides match TRBD1. This CDR3 has 18 amino acids. CDR1 is SGHRS, CDR2 YFSETQ, per germline. Unmatched junction bases numbered 4, after V lost 0 bases and J lost 0 bases. The CDR3 reads CASSLEGQGASGANVLTF. The CDR3 DNA follows: TGCGCCAGCAGCTTGGAGGGACAGGGAGCCTCTGGGGCCAACGTCCTGACTTTC.

The V and J genes are TRBV5-1 and TRBJ1-2; 9 bases line up with TRBD1. V gave up 3 bases and J gave up 4 bases; unmatched junction bases: 10. CDR3 length equals 16 residues. Germline assignment: CDR1 SGHRS and CDR2 YFSETQ. This CDR3 reads CASSSPGTGRTYGYTF. CDR3 bases: TGCGCCAGCAGCTCCCCCGGGACAGGGAGGACCTATGGCTACACCTTC.

The chain uses TRBV7-3 and TRBJ2-5; D may be TRBD1 (5 bases). CDR1 and CDR2 (germline): SGHTA, FQGTGA. Trimming took 2 bases from V and 1 from J, leaving 11 bases between them. This CDR3 region has 15 residues. The CDR3 loop is CASSLVSGPQETQYF. CDR3 sequence (DNA): TGTGCCAGCAGCTTAGTCTCAGGGCCCCAAGAGACCCAGTACTTC. Using reference TRBV7-3 and TRBJ2-5 for the parts outside the CDR3, the full variable domain is GAGVSQTPSNKVTEKGKYVELRCDPISGHTALYWYRQSLGQGPEFLIYFQGTGAADDSGLPNDRFFAVRPEGSVSTLKIQRTERGDSAVYLCASSLVSGPQETQYFGPGTRLLVL.

The chain is built from TRBV7-8 and TRBJ1-1; the D is unclear. V lost 1 base and J lost 4, with 7 bases in between. Germline lookup yields CDR1 SGHVS and CDR2 FQNEAQ. This CDR3 has 13 amino acids. As DNA, the CDR3 is TGTGCCAGCAGCTTAGGGCCATCCACTGAAGCTTTCTTT. Protein sequence: CASSLGPSTEAFF.

This rearrangement joins TRBV2 to TRBJ1-3; no clear D gene. CDR1 is SNHLY, CDR2 FYNNEI, per germline. V lost 6 bases, J lost 0 bases, and 21 bases lay in between. The CDR3 loop spans 18 amino acids. The CDR3 protein is CASRRKWVQAYSGNTIYF. Written as DNA, the CDR3 is TGTGCCAGCAGGCGCAAGTGGGTCCAGGCCTACTCTGGAAACACCATATATTTT.

The chain is built from TRBV5-1 and TRBJ1-1; D remains ambiguous. This CDR3 comprises 15 residues. The V and J ends lost 0 bases and 2 bases respectively, with 11 bases between them. CDR1 is SGHRS, CDR2 YFSETQ, per germline. The CDR3: CASSLAWAPNTEAFF. The CDR3 region has the DNA TGCGCCAGCAGCTTGGCCTGGGCACCAAACACTGAAGCTTTCTTT.

The chain joins TRBV11-2 to TRBJ1-5; no reliable D call. Germline V CDR1 and CDR2: SGHAT, FQNNGV. The V end was cut by 3 bases, the J end by 5 bases, with 11 bases between. This CDR3 spans 14 amino acids. CDR3 protein: CASSLEGGDQPQHF. Written as DNA, the CDR3 is TGTGCCAGCAGCTTGGAGGGTGGGGATCAGCCCCAGCATTTT.

The chain links TRBV5-8 to TRBJ1-1; TRBD1 matches 8 bases. V was clipped by 0 bases and J by 5 bases; unmatched bases: 6. The germline V gene encodes CDR1 SGHTS and CDR2 YDEGEE. This CDR3 is built from 15 residues. The CDR3 spells CASSLGSGQVTEAFF. The CDR3 DNA reads TGTGCCAGCAGCTTGGGTTCGGGACAGGTGACTGAAGCTTTCTTT.

The chain uses TRBV2 and TRBJ2-2; TRBD1 might be the D (5 bases). V was cut by 7 bases and J by 0 bases, with 9 bases left in between. This CDR3 is 14 amino acids long. Germline V gene data show CDR1 as SNHLY and CDR2 as FYNNEI. DNA of the CDR3: TGTGCCAGCAAGAGACAGCCGAACACCGGGGAGCTGTTTTTT. This encodes CASKRQPNTGELFF.

The J gene is TRBJ1-2, the V gene TRBV4-2; D might be TRBD1 (5 bases). V was clipped by 1 base and J by 4 bases, with 13 bases between them. The CDR3 contains 15 residues. Germline V lookup: CDR1 LGHNA, CDR2 YNFKEQ. The CDR3 reads CASSQATDIRYGYTF. In DNA form, the CDR3 reads TGTGCCAGCAGCCAAGCCACGGACATACGCTATGGCTACACCTTC.

This chain links TRBV30 with TRBJ1-6, with D perhaps matching TRBD1 (6 bases). The germline V and J ends were trimmed by 1 base and 9 bases, with 10 bases remaining between them. Germline V gives CDR1 GTSNPN, CDR2 SVGIG (reference sequence). The CDR3 contains 13 residues. For the CDR3, the DNA is TGTGCCTGGAGTGCTACAGGGATTTCACCCCTCCACTTT. Translated: CAWSATGISPLHF. Drawing the rest from reference TRBV30 and TRBJ1-6, the complete variable domain is SQTIHQWPATLVQPVGSPLSLECTVEGTSNPNLYWYRQAAGRGLQLLFYSVGIGQISSEVPQNLSASRPQDRQFILSSKKLLLSDSGFYLCAWSATGISPLHFGNGTRLTVT.